This TCR beta chain was sequenced during a study of early T cells in non-severe SARS-CoV-2 infection. Study context: Sequencing of unsorted whole blood was done on bulk RNA, leaving chains unpaired.

Attachment of unique molecular identifiers to individual cDNA molecules was performed. In TCRdb, the 5' RACE reads were re-called with MiXCR into one record per CDR3 protein. The sample includes about 35,000 distinct CDR3 sequences, 5% to 6.5% of them seen just once. With 8 bases removed from V and 2 bases from J, the gap between germline ends came to 13 bases. CDR1 and CDR2 from the germline V gene are GTSNPN and SVGIG (reference sequence). This CDR3 region has 13 residues. Study-wide results and limits: VDJdb matching, biased toward anti-spike CD8 responses, missed private and CD4 specificities.

This clonotype was detected only a few times. The antigen is not known. The chain couples TRBV30 to TRBJ1-3; tentative D call: TRBD1 (5 bases). The TCR was taken from an adult who was a healthcare worker with PCR-confirmed SARS-CoV-2 infection or an uninfected control (not recorded which). Sequenced material: whole blood, taken at baseline. This chain's CDR3 is CAGIQGTGNTIYF. The CDR3 nucleotides read TGTGCCGGAATTCAGGGAACTGGAAACACCATATATTTT.